Following are 20 T cell receptor beta chains from one sample sequenced in a study of T cell responses to AZD1222 COVID-19 vaccine (dated by TCRdb to 2020 to 2022). Explained via the paper, the time point label denotes: baseline before first vaccination. Library generation was performed with the immunoSEQ multiplex PCR assay. This immuneACCESS table, as held by TCRdb, lists in-frame sequences with V and J called but not all clones. Of the missing ones, under half trace to an unresolved V gene in checked studies; the others have no known cause. This sample gives about 99,000 clones in total; over 85% of them show up just once. Roughly 13% of the sample is in the top ten clones. Here the sequenced sample was peripheral blood, taken on day 0 of AZD1222 vaccination. The source is an adult in good health.

This clone turned up a few times. The J gene is TRBJ2-1, the V gene TRBV10-2; a possible D gene is TRBD1 (6 bases). The CDR3 loop spans 13 amino acids. The V end was cut by 8 bases, the J end by 3 bases, with 11 bases between. Per germline, CDR1 WSHSY and CDR2 SAAADI. In DNA, the CDR3 is TGCGCCAGCGAAAGGGGGTTCTACAATGAGCAGTTCTTC. Translating it yields CASERGFYNEQFF.

This chain links TRBV12-3 or TRBV12-4 with TRBJ1-1; no definite D call. The ends were cut back, 9 bases at V and 4 bases at J, with 15 bases in the middle. This CDR3 spans 13 amino acids. CDR3 sequence (DNA): TGTGCCAGTTCAGTGAGGGTCAGCACTGAAGCTTTCTTT. It translates to CASSVRVSTEAFF.

This clone has just one count. The chain is built from TRBV11-3 and TRBJ2-7; D might be TRBD1 (5 bases). V was clipped by 5 bases and J by 6 bases, with 11 bases between them. This CDR3 comprises 12 residues. The V gene's germline CDR1 is SGHNT and CDR2 YENEEA. The CDR3 DNA is TGTGCCAGCAGCCAGGGTGGCGGCGAGCAGTACTTC. Its protein product is CASSQGGGEQYF.

This clone was detected only once. The V call is TRBV15, the J call TRBJ1-3; D not resolved. Trimming removed 1 base from V and 4 bases from J, with 11 bases in between. The CDR3 runs to 15 residues. The germline CDR1 and CDR2 sequences are LNHNV and YYDKDF (reference sequence). This CDR3 is CATSRAPEIGNTIYF. The CDR3 nucleotides are TGTGCCACCAGCAGAGCCCCAGAGATCGGAAACACCATATATTTT.

The chain recombines TRBV15 with TRBJ2-5, with D hard to call. From germline, CDR1 is LNHNV and CDR2 YYDKDF (reference sequence). This CDR3 is 13 amino acids long. V lost 0 bases and J lost 2, with 4 bases in between. CDR3 coding DNA: TGTGCCACCAGCAGAGAAGGACAAGAGACCCAGTACTTC. As protein: CATSREGQETQYF.

V usage is TRBV1 and J usage is TRBJ2-1; the DNA was not used to check the table's D call, TRBD2. TRBV1 is marked as a pseudogene. The CDR3 totals 19 residues. The CDR3 region is CTSSHPGLAGPSSYNEQFF. The CDR3 DNA sequence: TGCACCAGCAGCCACCCGGGACTAGCGGGCCCGAGCTCCTACAATGAGCAGTTCTTC.

The genes are TRBV9 and TRBJ2-2; D is ambiguous. The CDR3 length is 15 residues. CDR1 and CDR2 from the germline V gene are SGDLS and YYNGEE. Trimming removed 0 bases from V and 2 bases from J, with 8 bases in between. CDR3 nucleotide sequence: TGTGCCAGCAGCGTAGGTCCAGCAAACACCGGGGAGCTGTTTTTT. It specifies CASSVGPANTGELFF.

This clone was counted a single time. The rearrangement links TRBV28 to TRBJ2-5; 9 bases line up with TRBD1. CDR1 and CDR2 (germline): MDHEN, SYDVKM. The J segment lost 4 bases and the V segment lost 4 bases, leaving 13 bases of the junction unmatched. The length of the CDR3 is 17 residues. The CDR3 DNA is TGTGCCAGCAGTTCCCTTCTCTCGGACAGGGGTCCAGAGACCCAGTACTTC. Residues: CASSSLLSDRGPETQYF.

The rearrangement joins TRBV27 to TRBJ2-1; TRBD2 aligns across 9 bases. The CDR3 has 17 amino acids. V lost 7 bases and J lost 4; bases outside the gene matches: 14. Germline CDR1 reads MNHEY; CDR2 reads SMNVEV (reference sequence). CDR3 residues: CASNLEVGREGYNEQFF. The CDR3 bases are TGTGCCAGCAACCTAGAGGTTGGGCGGGAGGGGTACAATGAGCAGTTCTTC.

This clone was recorded only once. V is TRBV18 and J is TRBJ1-3, with no clear D. Germline V gene data show CDR1 as KGHSH and CDR2 as LQKENI. The CDR3 length is 16 residues. V was clipped by 1 base and J by 0 bases, with 10 bases between them. The CDR3 sequence is CASSPLDISSGNTIYF. The CDR3 coding sequence is TGTGCCAGCTCACCACTAGACATAAGCTCTGGAAACACCATATATTTT.

This clone was counted once. This sequence joins TRBV11-1 and TRBJ1-6, with D maybe TRBD1 (5 bases). Trimming cost V 5 bases and J 7 bases, with 12 bases left between them. The germline CDR1 and CDR2 sequences are SGHAT and FQDESV (reference sequence). This CDR3 contains 14 residues. CDR3 DNA sequence: TGTGCCAGCAGCCAGAGGGACGGAAATTCACCCCTCCACTTT. It translates to CASSQRDGNSPLHF.

The chain links TRBV9 to TRBJ2-5, with no clear D. CDR1 and CDR2 (germline): SGDLS, YYNGEE. Trimming stripped 0 bases from V and 5 bases from J, with 11 bases between. This CDR3 has 14 residues. CDR3 residues: CASSVAHGAETQYF. The DNA of the CDR3 is TGTGCCAGCAGCGTAGCTCACGGAGCGGAGACCCAGTACTTC.

The rearrangement joins TRBV29-1 to TRBJ2-1; TRBD1 matches at 7 bases. Germline CDR1 is SQVTM and CDR2 is ANQGSEA. This CDR3 region has 14 residues. Trimming removed 1 base from V and 3 bases from J; junction bases left unmatched: 3. The CDR3 nucleotides are TGCAGCGTTGAAGTGAGACAGGGCTACAATGAGCAGTTCTTC. Encoded protein: CSVEVRQGYNEQFF.

The chain uses TRBV2 and TRBJ2-5, with TRBD2 matching 10 bases. This CDR3 region has 15 residues. Germline V CDR1 and CDR2: SNHLY, FYNNEI. Trimming at V came to 3 bases and at J to 6 bases, leaving 7 bases not matched to a gene. The chain's CDR3 is CASSDRRTSGKTQYF. The CDR3 bases are TGTGCCAGCAGTGATAGGAGGACTAGCGGAAAGACCCAGTACTTC.

A remark on this clone: Other DNA variants within this sample encode the same CDR3. The J gene is TRBJ1-3, the V gene TRBV5-1; D is perhaps TRBD1 (5 bases). This CDR3 is built from 15 residues. Germline-derived CDR1 and CDR2 are SGHRS and YFSETQ. Trimming stripped 0 bases from V and 1 base from J, with 8 bases between. The CDR3 sequence is CASSLGGVSGNTIYF. CDR3 in DNA: TGCGCCAGCAGCTTGGGAGGGGTGTCTGGAAACACCATATATTTT.

This clone was picked up one time. This sequence joins TRBV14 and TRBJ1-2; weak D call: TRBD1 (5 bases). Trimming took off 0 bases at V and 3 bases at J, with 17 bases between the two ends. The CDR3 has 17 amino acids. Looked up from germline, CDR1 is SGHDN and CDR2 is FVKESK. CDR3 protein: CASSQDSLPGPYYGYTF. DNA for the CDR3: TGTGCCAGCAGCCAAGATTCCCTTCCGGGACCCTACTATGGCTACACCTTC.

This clone was observed a single time. The V gene is TRBV6-2 or TRBV6-3, the J gene TRBJ1-2; 10 bases agree with TRBD1. The CDR3 extends over 14 amino acids. Germline values: CDR1 MNHEY, CDR2 SVGEGT. V shed 5 bases and J 6 bases; nucleotides not matched to a gene: 6. CDR3 coding DNA: TGTGCCAGCAGTAAAGCCGGGACAGGGGATGGCTACACCTTC. Translating it yields CASSKAGTGDGYTF.

The rearrangement joins TRBV6-4 to TRBJ2-6, with no clear D. CDR3 size: 14 residues. Deletions cut 2 bases from V and 0 bases from J, with 2 bases between. CDR1 is MRHNA and CDR2 is SNTAGT in the germline V gene. The CDR3 sequence: CASSDNSGANVLTF. The DNA for the CDR3 is TGTGCCAGCAGTGACAACTCTGGGGCCAACGTCCTGACTTTC.

This clone was observed a few times. The rearrangement uses TRBV7-3 and TRBJ2-1; D could derive from TRBD1 or TRBD2 (5 bases each). Germline CDR1 reads SGHTA; CDR2 reads FQGTGA. This CDR3 region has 15 residues. Trimming stripped 0 bases from V and 5 bases from J, with 11 bases between. This CDR3 reads CASSLTGTGHNEQFF. CDR3 sequence (DNA): TGTGCCAGCAGCTTAACAGGGACGGGCCACAATGAGCAGTTCTTC.

In this sample, this clone turned up once. The J gene is TRBJ1-6, the V gene TRBV28; a possible D gene is TRBD1 (5 bases). V was shortened by 5 bases and J by 6 bases, with 17 bases between the two germline ends. Germline CDR1 reads MDHEN; CDR2 reads SYDVKM. The CDR3 totals 16 residues. The CDR3 DNA is TGTGCCAGCAGTGTGCTCAGAGGGGCGTTTAATTCACCCCTCCACTTT. Translated: CASSVLRGAFNSPLHF.